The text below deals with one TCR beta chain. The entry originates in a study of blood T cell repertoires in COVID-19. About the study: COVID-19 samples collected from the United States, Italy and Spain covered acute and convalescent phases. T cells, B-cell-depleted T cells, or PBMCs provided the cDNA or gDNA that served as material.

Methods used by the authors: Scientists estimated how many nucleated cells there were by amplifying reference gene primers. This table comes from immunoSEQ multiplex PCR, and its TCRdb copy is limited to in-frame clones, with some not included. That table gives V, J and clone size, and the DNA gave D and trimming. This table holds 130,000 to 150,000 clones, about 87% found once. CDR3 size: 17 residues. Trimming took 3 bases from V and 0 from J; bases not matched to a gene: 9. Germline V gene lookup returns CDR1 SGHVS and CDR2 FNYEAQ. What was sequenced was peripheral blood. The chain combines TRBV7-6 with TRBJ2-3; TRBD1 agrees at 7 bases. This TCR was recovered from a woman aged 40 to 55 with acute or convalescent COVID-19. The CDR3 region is CASSFDKDRKSTDTQYF. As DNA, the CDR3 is TGTGCCAGCAGCTTCGATAAGGACAGGAAAAGCACAGATACGCAGTATTTT.